The 17 T cell receptor beta chains listed next were all sequenced from one sample in a study of siplizumab effects on memory and regulatory T cells. This table comes from immunoSEQ multiplex PCR, and its TCRdb copy is limited to in-frame clones, with some not included. The data hold 95,000 to 100,000 clones, with 92% observed a single time. Sequenced sample: non-Treg CD4+ T cells sorted from blood. Receptors originate from a human donor in good health.

The chain joins TRBV7-9 to TRBJ2-7; 7 bases fit TRBD2. Germline CDR1 is SEHNR and CDR2 is FQNEAQ (reference sequence). The V and J ends lost 4 bases and 4 bases, in that order; junction bases with no gene match: 7. This CDR3 comprises 14 residues. The DNA for the CDR3 is TGTGCCAGCAGCTGGTCGGGAGGTCTATACGAGCAGTACTTC. It translates to CASSWSGGLYEQYF.

V is TRBV11-1 and J is TRBJ2-1, with D perhaps TRBD2 (5 bases). The CDR3 covers 13 residues. V lost 2 bases and J 9 bases, leaving 11 bases between the germline ends. The V gene's germline CDR1 is SGHAT and CDR2 FQDESV (reference sequence). This CDR3 reads CASSLSTRTEQFF. CDR3 in DNA: TGTGCCAGCAGCTTATCCACTAGAACTGAGCAGTTCTTC.

The chain employs TRBV5-1 and TRBJ2-2, with D unclear. V dropped 1 base and J dropped 5 bases, with 12 bases sitting between them. Per the germline V gene, CDR1 is SGHRS and CDR2 is YFSETQ. The CDR3 is 15 residues long. This CDR3 reads CASSLPNGATGELFF. The CDR3 DNA reads TGCGCCAGCAGCTTGCCGAACGGTGCTACCGGGGAGCTGTTTTTT. Variable domain in full (rest from reference TRBV5-1 and TRBJ2-2): KAGVTQTPRYLIKTRGQQVTLSCSPISGHRSVSWYQQTPGQGLQFLFEYFSETQRNKGNFPGRFSGRQFSNSRSEMNVSTLELGDSALYLCASSLPNGATGELFFGEGSRLTVL.

The rearrangement joins TRBV6-6 to TRBJ1-3; 7 nucleotides match TRBD1. This CDR3 region has 14 residues. Germline V CDR1 and CDR2: MNHNY, SVGAGI (reference sequence). The V and J ends lost 6 bases and 2 bases, in that order; junction bases with no gene match: 4. The CDR3 DNA is TGTGCCAGCAGGACAGACAGGGCTGGAAACACCATATATTTT. Protein product: CASRTDRAGNTIYF.

The gene calls are TRBV30 and TRBJ2-3, with a tentative D call TRBD1 (6 bases). The CDR3 has 13 amino acids. Germline assignment: CDR1 GTSNPN and CDR2 SVGIG (reference sequence). Between the trimmed V and J ends, which lost 5 bases and 4 bases, there was a span of 13 bases. The CDR3 sequence: CAWEEAGADTQYF. The CDR3 region has the DNA TGTGCCTGGGAAGAGGCAGGGGCAGATACGCAGTATTTT. Filled out from reference TRBV30 and TRBJ2-3, the complete variable domain reads SQTIHQWPATLVQPVGSPLSLECTVEGTSNPNLYWYRQAAGRGLQLLFYSVGIGQISSEVPQNLSASRPQDRQFILSSKKLLLSDSGFYLCAWEEAGADTQYFGPGTRLTVL.

The chain carries TRBV7-6 and TRBJ2-5; TRBD1 is a possible D gene (6 bases). Germline lookup yields CDR1 SGHVS and CDR2 FNYEAQ. V lost 5 bases and J lost 0, with 13 bases in between. This CDR3 has 15 amino acids. The CDR3 DNA sequence: TGTGCCAGCAGCCCCCGGGACACCTACCAAGAGACCCAGTACTTC. Its protein product is CASSPRDTYQETQYF.

V usage is TRBV4-3 and J usage is TRBJ2-2, with TRBD1 identical over 7 bases. Germline CDR1 reads LGHNA; CDR2 reads YSLEER. V shed 0 bases, J shed 3 bases, and the junction held 7 bases outside the gene matches. The CDR3 has 17 residues. CDR3 sequence (DNA): TGCGCCAGCAGCCAAGATCCAGGGCAGGGGGACACCGGGGAGCTGTTTTTT. Its translation: CASSQDPGQGDTGELFF.

V gene TRBV19 combines with J gene TRBJ1-3, with TRBD1 matching over 7 bases. CDR1 is LNHDA, CDR2 SQIVND, per germline (reference sequence). CDR3 size: 15 residues. The junction had 5 bases not matched to a gene; V was cut back by 6 bases and J by 0 bases. CDR3 sequence (DNA): TGTGCCAGTAGAACTCAGGGGGGCTCTGGAAACACCATATATTTT. Translation: CASRTQGGSGNTIYF.

The chain joins TRBV28 to TRBJ2-7, with 13 bases matching TRBD2. J was trimmed by 6 bases and V by 5 bases; bases with no gene match: 7. The CDR3 is made up of 15 amino acids. Per germline, CDR1 MDHEN and CDR2 SYDVKM. As DNA, the CDR3 is TGTGCCAGCAGTCAACGTGGACTAGCGGGAGTCGAGCAGTACTTC. This encodes CASSQRGLAGVEQYF. Full variable domain (remainder filled in from reference TRBV28 and TRBJ2-7): DVKVTQSSRYLVKRTGEKVFLECVQDMDHENMFWYRQDPGLGLRLIYFSYDVKMKEKGDIPEGYSVSREKKERFSLILESASTNQTSMYLCASSQRGLAGVEQYFGPGTRLTVT.

This chain uses TRBV14 with TRBJ2-3; TRBD1 aligns across 7 bases. Trimming cost V 0 bases and J 5 bases; bases outside gene matches: 8. The CDR3 length is 16 residues. Germline CDR1 SGHDN, CDR2 FVKESK. The CDR3 bases are TGTGCCAGCAGCCAAGAAGACAGGGTACCCCGAGATACGCAGTATTTT. Translation: CASSQEDRVPRDTQYF.

This clone was picked up a small number of times. The V and J genes are TRBV29-1 and TRBJ1-2; 11 nucleotides match TRBD1. The CDR3 is 15 amino acids. Germline values: CDR1 SQVTM, CDR2 ANQGSEA. The V and J ends lost 7 bases and 8 bases, in that order; junction bases with no gene match: 15. CDR3 in DNA: TGCAGCGCCCGGCGCGGGAGGACAGGGGGCGAGGGCTACACCTTC. Its protein product is CSARRGRTGGEGYTF. Drawing the rest from reference TRBV29-1 and TRBJ1-2, the complete variable domain is SAVISQKPSRDICQRGTSLTIQCQVDSQVTMMFWYRQQPGQSLTLIATANQGSEATYESGFVIDKFPISRPNLTFSTLTVSNMSPEDSSIYLCSARRGRTGGEGYTFGSGTRLTVV.

This rearrangement joins TRBV18 to TRBJ1-4, with no clear D. The germline gives CDR1 KGHSH, CDR2 LQKENI. The CDR3 sequence is 15 residues long. Trimming took 1 base from V and 7 from J, leaving 13 bases between them. The CDR3 DNA is TGTGCCAGCTCACCACGGCGTGCGGGCGGTGAAAAACTGTTTTTT. Translated: CASSPRRAGGEKLFF. Complete variable domain (other parts from reference TRBV18 and TRBJ1-4): NAGVMQNPRHLVRRRGQEARLRCSPMKGHSHVYWYRQLPEEGLKFMVYLQKENIIDESGMPKERFSAEFPKEGPSILRIQQVVRGDSAAYFCASSPRRAGGEKLFFGSGTQLSVL.

J is TRBJ2-7 and V is TRBV28, with TRBD1 matching 8 bases. The germline V gene encodes CDR1 MDHEN and CDR2 SYDVKM. The CDR3 is 14 amino acids. Germline trimming cut 5 bases from V and 3 bases from J; bases unmatched to any gene: 6. The CDR3 here is CASSPGGQDYEQYF. DNA of the CDR3: TGTGCCAGCAGTCCAGGGGGACAGGACTACGAGCAGTACTTC.

The genes are TRBV7-2 and TRBJ2-3; 12 nucleotides agree with TRBD1. The CDR3 spans 14 residues. V lost 5 bases to trimming and J lost 4 bases; unmatched junction nucleotides: 1. The germline V gene has CDR1 SGHTA and CDR2 FQGNSA. DNA for the CDR3: TGTGCCAGCAGCAGGGACAGGGGGCCAGATACGCAGTATTTT. This codes for CASSRDRGPDTQYF. Full variable domain (outside the CDR3, taken from reference TRBV7-2 and TRBJ2-3): GAGVSQSPSNKVTEKGKDVELRCDPISGHTALYWYRQSLGQGLEFLIYFQGNSAPDKSGLPSDRFSAERTGGSVSTLTIQRTQQEDSAVYLCASSRDRGPDTQYFGPGTRLTVL.

J is TRBJ1-2 and V is TRBV7-2; D is ambiguous. V lost 0 bases to trimming and J lost 5 bases, with 13 bases between them. CDR1 SGHTA and CDR2 FQGNSA come from the germline V gene. The CDR3 has 15 amino acids. CDR3 bases: TGTGCCAGCAGCTTAGCGGGTCCTTTGGCATATGGCTACACCTTC. It codes for CASSLAGPLAYGYTF. Supplemented by reference TRBV7-2 and TRBJ1-2, the full variable domain reads GAGVSQSPSNKVTEKGKDVELRCDPISGHTALYWYRQSLGQGLEFLIYFQGNSAPDKSGLPSDRFSAERTGGSVSTLTIQRTQQEDSAVYLCASSLAGPLAYGYTFGSGTRLTVV.

The J gene is TRBJ1-1, the V gene TRBV29-1; tentatively, D is TRBD1 (5 bases). CDR1 and CDR2 from the germline V gene are SQVTM and ANQGSEA. The V and J ends lost 7 bases and 4 bases respectively, with 16 bases between them. The CDR3 sequence is 13 residues long. The CDR3 region is CSAVMRGGTEAFF. The CDR3 nucleotides are TGCAGCGCCGTAATGAGGGGAGGCACTGAAGCTTTCTTT.

The genes are TRBV11-3 and TRBJ2-1; 9 positions match TRBD2. This CDR3 contains 19 residues. Germline CDR1 reads SGHNT; CDR2 reads YENEEA. Trimming at V came to 1 base and at J to 1 base, leaving 11 bases not matched to a gene. In DNA, the CDR3 is TGTGCCAGCAGCTTAGGGGGGGTAGCGGGAGAATCATCCTACAATGAGCAGTTCTTC. It is translated as CASSLGGVAGESSYNEQFF. Full variable domain (missing parts from reference TRBV11-3 and TRBJ2-1): EAGVVQSPRYKIIEKKQPVAFWCNPISGHNTLYWYLQNLGQGPELLIRYENEEAVDDSQLPKDRFSAERLKGVDSTLKIQPAELGDSAVYLCASSLGGVAGESSYNEQFFGPGTRLTVL.